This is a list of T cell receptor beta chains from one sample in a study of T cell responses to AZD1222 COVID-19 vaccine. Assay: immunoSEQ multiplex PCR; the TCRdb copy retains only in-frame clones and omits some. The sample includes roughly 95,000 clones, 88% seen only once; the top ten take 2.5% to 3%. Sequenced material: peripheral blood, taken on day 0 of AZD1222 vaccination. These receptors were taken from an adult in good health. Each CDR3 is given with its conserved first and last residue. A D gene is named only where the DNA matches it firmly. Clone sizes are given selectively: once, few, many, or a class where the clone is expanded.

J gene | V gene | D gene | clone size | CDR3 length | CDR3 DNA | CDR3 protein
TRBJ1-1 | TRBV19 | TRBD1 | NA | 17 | TGTGCCAGCGCCGCTGCGGGACAGGGGGCAGTGAACACTGAAGCTTTCTTT | CASAAAGQGAVNTEAFF
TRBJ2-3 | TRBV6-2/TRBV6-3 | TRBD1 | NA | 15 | TGTGCCAGCAGTCCGGGACAGGTTCACACAGATACGCAGTATTTT | CASSPGQVHTDTQYF
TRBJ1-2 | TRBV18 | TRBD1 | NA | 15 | TGTGCCAGCTCACCCTTCGACAGGGTTGCCCGGGGCTACACCTTC | CASSPFDRVARGYTF
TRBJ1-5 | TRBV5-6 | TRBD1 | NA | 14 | TGTGCCAGCAGCCTAACCCGCAGGGGGGAGCCCCAGCATTTT | CASSLTRRGEPQHF
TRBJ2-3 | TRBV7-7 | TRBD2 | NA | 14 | TGTGCCAGCAGCCAGACTAGCGGGAGTGATACGCAGTATTTT | CASSQTSGSDTQYF
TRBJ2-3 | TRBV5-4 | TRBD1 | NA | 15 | TGTGCCAGCAGACCAGGGGGTAGGGTCACAGATACGCAGTATTTT | CASRPGGRVTDTQYF
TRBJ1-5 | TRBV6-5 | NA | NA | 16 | TGTGCCAGCAGTTACGGAGGGGACGATAGCAATCAGCCCCAGCATTTT | CASSYGGDDSNQPQHF
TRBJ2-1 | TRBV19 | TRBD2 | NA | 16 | TGTGCCAGTAGTATTCTGAGGCGGGAGGGCCCGCATGAGCAGTTCTTC | CASSILRREGPHEQFF
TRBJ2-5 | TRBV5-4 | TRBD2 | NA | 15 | TGTGCCAGCAGCTTACCACTAGCGGGAGTAGAGACCCAGTACTTC | CASSLPLAGVETQYF
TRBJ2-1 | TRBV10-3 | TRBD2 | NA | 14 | TGTGCCAGCTCCGGGACTAGCGGGAACAATGAGCAGTTCTTC | CASSGTSGNNEQFF
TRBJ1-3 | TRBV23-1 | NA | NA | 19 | TGCGCCAGCAGTCAATCTATCGGCACTGTATCGGCCTCTGGAAACACCATATATTTT | CASSQSIGTVSASGNTIYF
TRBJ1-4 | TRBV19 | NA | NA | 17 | TGTGCCAGTAGTATCCCGCAGGGGAGTGCGGCTAATGAAAAACTGTTTTTT | CASSIPQGSAANEKLFF
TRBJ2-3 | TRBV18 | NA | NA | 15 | TGTGCCAGCTCACCATTGTCCGCGGGTACAGATACGCAGTATTTT | CASSPLSAGTDTQYF
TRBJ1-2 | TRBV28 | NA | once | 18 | TGTGCCAGCAGTTTATGGGCCAGCGGGATAGGAAATAACTATGGCTACACCTTC | CASSLWASGIGNNYGYTF
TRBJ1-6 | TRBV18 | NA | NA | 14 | TGTGCCAGCTCGAAAACACAGGGTTACTCACCCCTCCACTTT | CASSKTQGYSPLHF
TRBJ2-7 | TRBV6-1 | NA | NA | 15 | TGTGCCAGCAGTGAATATGGGATGATGGACTACGAGCAGTACTTC | CASSEYGMMDYEQYF
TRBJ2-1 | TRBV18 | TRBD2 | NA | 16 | TGTGCCAGCTCACCACCGTCCCCGGGAGGGCTCAATGAGCAGTTCTTC | CASSPPSPGGLNEQFF
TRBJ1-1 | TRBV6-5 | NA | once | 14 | TGTGCCAGCAGTTTTCGACAGGATAACACTGAAGCTTTCTTT | CASSFRQDNTEAFF
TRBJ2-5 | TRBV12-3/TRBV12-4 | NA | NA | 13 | TGTGCCAGCAGTTTAGAAAGGGATGAGACCCAGTACTTC | CASSLERDETQYF
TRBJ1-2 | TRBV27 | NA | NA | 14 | TGTGCCAGCAGCTCAGGACCAAAGCTCTATGGCTACACCTTC | CASSSGPKLYGYTF
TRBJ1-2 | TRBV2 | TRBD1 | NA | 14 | TGTGCCAGCAGCGAGTCAAGGGGGCGACATGGCTACACCTTC | CASSESRGRHGYTF
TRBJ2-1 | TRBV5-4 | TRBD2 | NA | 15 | TGTGCCAGCAGCCCCGGGACTAGCAGCTACAATGAGCAGTTCTTC | CASSPGTSSYNEQFF
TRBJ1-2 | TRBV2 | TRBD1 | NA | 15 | TGTGCCAGCAGCGGGACAGGCCTACTATCTAACGGCTACACCTTC | CASSGTGLLSNGYTF
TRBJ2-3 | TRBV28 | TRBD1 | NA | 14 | TGTGCCAGCAGTCTCCGGGACAGGGAAGATACGCAGTATTTT | CASSLRDREDTQYF
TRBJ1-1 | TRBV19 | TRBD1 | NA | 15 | TGTGCCAGTAGTACCCGACAGGGAGGCTTCGGTGAAGCTTTCTTT | CASSTRQGGFGEAFF
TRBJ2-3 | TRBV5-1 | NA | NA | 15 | TGCGCCAGCAGCTATGGCTCGACGAGTGCGGATACGCAGTATTTT | CASSYGSTSADTQYF
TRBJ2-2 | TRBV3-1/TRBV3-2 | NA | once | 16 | TGTGCCAGCAGCCAAGTCGGGGGGCTTTACACCGGGGAGCTGTTTTTT | CASSQVGGLYTGELFF
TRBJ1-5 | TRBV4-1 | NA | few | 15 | TGCGCCAGCAGCCAAGTAGTCGACAATAATCAGCCCCAGCATTTT | CASSQVVDNNQPQHF
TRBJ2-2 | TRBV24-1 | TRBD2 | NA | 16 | TGTGCCACCAGTGATTTTATAGCGGGAGACGCCGGGGAGCTGTTTTTT | CATSDFIAGDAGELFF
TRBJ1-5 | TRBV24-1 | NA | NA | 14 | TGTGCCACCAGTGGTGACAGATTCAATCAGCCCCAGCATTTT | CATSGDRFNQPQHF
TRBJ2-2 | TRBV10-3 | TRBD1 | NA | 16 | TGTGCCGCTGGGACAGGGGCTGGCGGGGGAACCGGGGAGCTGTTTTTT | CAAGTGAGGGTGELFF
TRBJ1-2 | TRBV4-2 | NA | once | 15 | TGTGCCAGCAGCCGACCTGACAGGAACAACTATGGCTACACCTTC | CASSRPDRNNYGYTF
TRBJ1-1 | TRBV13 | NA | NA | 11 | TGTGCCAGCAGCTTAGGTGGAGAAGCTTTCTTT | CASSLGGEAFF
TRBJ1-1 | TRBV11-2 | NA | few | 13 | TGTGCCAGCAGCTTACAGGGGAGCACTGAAGCTTTCTTT | CASSLQGSTEAFF
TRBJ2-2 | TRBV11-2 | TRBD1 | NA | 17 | TGTGCCAGCAGCTCACCCGGGACAGGGTGGCTTTCCGGGGAGCTGTTTTTT | CASSSPGTGWLSGELFF
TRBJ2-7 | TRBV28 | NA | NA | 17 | TGTGCCAGCAGTCCGACCTCTTGGGGAAGGAGCTCCTACGAGCAGTACTTC | CASSPTSWGRSSYEQYF
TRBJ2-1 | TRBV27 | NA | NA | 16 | TGTGCCAGCAGTCCCCGGGATAGCCGCTCCTACAATGAGCAGTTCTTC | CASSPRDSRSYNEQFF
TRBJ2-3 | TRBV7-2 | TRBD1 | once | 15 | TGTGCCAGCAGCTTAGGGACAGGGTATCAAGATACGCAGTATTTT | CASSLGTGYQDTQYF
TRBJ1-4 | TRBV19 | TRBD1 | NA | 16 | TGTGCCAGTAGTCCACAGGGGACCCGTGGAGTCGAAAAACTGTTTTTT | CASSPQGTRGVEKLFF
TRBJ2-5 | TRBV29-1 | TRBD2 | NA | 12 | TGCAGCGTAAAAGCGGGAATAGAGACCCAGTACTTC | CSVKAGIETQYF
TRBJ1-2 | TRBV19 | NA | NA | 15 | TGTGCCAGTAGTATATTGACAAAGCCTAACTATGGCTACACCTTC | CASSILTKPNYGYTF
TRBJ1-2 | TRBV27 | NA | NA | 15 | TGTGCCAGCAGTTTGAAGGCCGGGGAAGACTATGGCTACACCTTC | CASSLKAGEDYGYTF
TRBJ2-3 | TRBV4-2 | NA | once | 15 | TGTGCCAGCAGCCAAACACTAGGGGCGGTCGATACGCAGTATTTT | CASSQTLGAVDTQYF
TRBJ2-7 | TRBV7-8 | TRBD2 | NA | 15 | TGTGCCAGCAGCATAAGCGGGAGCCCGTCCTACGAGCAGTACTTC | CASSISGSPSYEQYF
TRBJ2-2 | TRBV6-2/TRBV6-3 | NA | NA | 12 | TGTGCCAGCAGGCCTGACACCGGGGAGCTGTTTTTT | CASRPDTGELFF
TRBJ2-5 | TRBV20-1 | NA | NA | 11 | TGCAGTGCTAGCCCTCGGGAGACCCAGTACTTC | CSASPRETQYF
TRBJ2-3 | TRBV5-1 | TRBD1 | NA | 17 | TGCGCCAGCAGCACCGGACAGGGGATGGGTGTGGTAGATACGCAGTATTTT | CASSTGQGMGVVDTQYF
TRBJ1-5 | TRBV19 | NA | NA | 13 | TGTGCCAGTAGTATAGCTCCAAATCAGCCCCAGCATTTT | CASSIAPNQPQHF
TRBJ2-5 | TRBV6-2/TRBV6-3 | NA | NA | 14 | TGTGCCAGCAGTTCCGGGACTCAACAAGAGACCCAGTACTTC | CASSSGTQQETQYF
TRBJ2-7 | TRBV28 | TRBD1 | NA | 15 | TGTGCCAGCAGCGACGGGACAGGAGACTCCTACGAGCAGTACTTC | CASSDGTGDSYEQYF
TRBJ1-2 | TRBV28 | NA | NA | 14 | TGTGCCAGCAGGAGGGAGGGGATCAGCTATGGCTACACCTTC | CASRREGISYGYTF
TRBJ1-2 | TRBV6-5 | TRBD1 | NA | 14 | TGTGCCAGCAGTAACCCTGGACAGGGAGGCGGCTACACCTTC | CASSNPGQGGGYTF
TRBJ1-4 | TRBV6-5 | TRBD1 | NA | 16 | TGTGCCAGCAGTTATCGCACGACAGGGGTGAGGGAAAAACTGTTTTTT | CASSYRTTGVREKLFF
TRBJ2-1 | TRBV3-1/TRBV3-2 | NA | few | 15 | TGTGCCAGCAGCGTAACTAGCTCCCCTGGGGATGAGCAGTTCTTC | CASSVTSSPGDEQFF
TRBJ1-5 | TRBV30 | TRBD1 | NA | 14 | TGTGCCTGGGGAACAGGGGATAGCAATCAGCCCCAGCATTTT | CAWGTGDSNQPQHF
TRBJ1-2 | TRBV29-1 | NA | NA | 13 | TGCAGCGTCATAGGACCGGTTAACTATGGCTACACCTTC | CSVIGPVNYGYTF
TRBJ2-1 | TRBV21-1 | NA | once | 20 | TGTGCCAGCAGCAAAGACGGTTGGCTAGCGGGAGTTTCTTGGAGGGAGGAGCAGTTCTTC | CASSKDGWLAGVSWREEQFF